This TCR beta chain is from a study of OX40 agonist ivuxolimab in advanced cancers. Looking at the study overall: Previous treatment with anti-PD-1, anti-PD-L1 or anti-CTLA-4 therapy was allowed; 35% to 50% had received some.

Germline assignment: CDR1 MDHEN and CDR2 SYDVKM. The CDR3 totals 14 residues. The V end was cut by 7 bases, the J end by 4 bases, with 16 bases between. Some clones are missing from TCRdb's copy, which holds only in-frame ones; the method was immunoSEQ multiplex PCR. The table lists about 59,000 clones, 65% to 85% of them singletons, with under 30% in the top ten. This sequence originates from an adult with an advanced solid tumor such as melanoma, head and neck, liver or kidney cancer. V usage is TRBV28 and J usage is TRBJ2-5; a weak D match, TRBD1 (5 bases). The sequencing here drew on CD4+ or CD8+ T cells sorted from blood, taken in a trial of the OX40 agonist ivuxolimab. This CDR3 is CASKEPLTAETQYF. The CDR3 bases are TGTGCCAGCAAGGAGCCGCTGACAGCAGAGACCCAGTACTTC.